One sample yielded the 8 T cell receptor beta chains listed below, sequenced in a study of CD8 T cells in ankylosing spondylitis. TCRdb reanalysed the 5' RACE reads using MiXCR and keeps one entry per CDR3 protein. The sample lists roughly 100,000 distinct CDR3 sequences, roughly 8.3% seen once, with 9.9% in the top ten. Source material: blood, either unsorted or a sorted T cell fraction (not recorded which). The receptors were gathered from a male donor with ankylosing spondylitis or in good health (not recorded which).

The rearrangement joins TRBV3-1 to TRBJ1-6; D is undetermined. V was clipped by 0 bases and J by 1 base, with 10 bases between them. The CDR3 contains 17 residues. From germline, CDR1 is LGHDT and CDR2 YNNKEL (reference sequence). This chain's CDR3 is CASSQDILRSYNSPLHF. The CDR3 bases are TGTGCCAGCAGCCAAGATATCCTAAGGTCCTATAATTCACCCCTCCACTTT.

This clonotype was seen repeatedly, ten times or more. The rearrangement links TRBV2 to TRBJ1-5; weak D call: TRBD1 (6 bases). The CDR3 contains 14 residues. The germline CDR1 and CDR2 sequences are SNHLY and FYNNEI. Trimming pared 7 bases from V and 2 bases from J, leaving 12 bases between. The CDR3 sequence: CASNGGLGNQPQHF. In nucleotides, the CDR3 is TGTGCCAGCAACGGGGGCCTGGGCAATCAGCCCCAGCATTTT.

This clonotype has ten or more counts. The rearrangement uses TRBV4-1 and TRBJ2-3; TRBD2 matches 9 bases. Germline V gene lookup returns CDR1 MGHRA and CDR2 YSYEKL. V was clipped by 0 bases and J by 0 bases; unmatched bases: 7. The CDR3 spans 18 residues. CDR3 DNA sequence: TGCGCCAGCAGCCAAGATGAGAGCGGGAGGCCGAGCACAGATACGCAGTATTTT. Protein product: CASSQDESGRPSTDTQYF.

V usage is TRBV18 and J usage is TRBJ1-2, with D tentatively TRBD1 (5 bases). V lost 3 bases, J lost 4 bases, and 18 bases lay in between. CDR3 size: 16 residues. CDR1 is KGHSH and CDR2 is LQKENI in the germline V gene. The CDR3 loop reads CASSPSGQGSLYGYTF. CDR3 DNA sequence: TGTGCCAGCTCACCTTCGGGGCAGGGCTCACTCTATGGCTACACCTTC.

The chain recombines TRBV7-9 with TRBJ1-5; tentatively, D is TRBD1 (5 bases). Germline V gene sequence: CDR1 SEHNR, CDR2 FQNEAQ (reference sequence). The CDR3 runs to 14 residues. Deletions cut 1 base from V and 4 bases from J, with 8 bases between. The CDR3 DNA reads TGTGCCAGCAGCTTAGGGGACCCAAATCAGCCCCAGCATTTT. Translated, it gives CASSLGDPNQPQHF.

The V and J genes are TRBV12-3 or TRBV12-4 and TRBJ2-1; D remains unclear. The CDR3 is made up of 11 amino acids. Trimming removed 1 base from V and 11 bases from J, with 6 bases in between. The CDR3 protein is CASSLVSQQFF. In DNA, the CDR3 is TGTGCCAGCAGTTTAGTCTCTCAGCAGTTCTTC.

This clonotype has ten or more counts. The gene calls are TRBV20-1 and TRBJ2-2; D is ambiguous. V was pared by 1 base and J by 6 bases, with 6 bases between. Germline values: CDR1 DFQATT, CDR2 SNEGSKA (reference sequence). CDR3 length: 12 amino acids. The CDR3 DNA follows: TGCAGTGCTAGAGCGGCCCCCGGGGAGCTGTTTTTT. Translated, it gives CSARAAPGELFF.

This clonotype was seen at least ten times. This rearrangement joins TRBV20-1 to TRBJ2-5; D perhaps matches TRBD1 (6 bases). In germline, CDR1 is DFQATT, CDR2 SNEGSKA (reference sequence). Trimming cost V 6 bases and J 7 bases, with 15 bases left between them. This CDR3 has 12 residues. The CDR3 DNA follows: TGCAGTGCAACACAGGGTTTTGGGACCCAGTACTTC. Encoded protein: CSATQGFGTQYF.